This TCR beta chain is drawn from a study of blood T cell repertoires in COVID-19. Study at large: Researchers got acute and convalescent COVID-19 samples from the United States, Italy and Spain. PBMCs, B-cell-depleted T cells, or T cells provided the cDNA or gDNA that made up the material.

Here immunoSEQ multiplex PCR was the method, and the copy in TCRdb shows in-frame clones only, minus some. This repertoire shows 150,000 to 200,000 clones, less than 90% found once; its top ten account for about 8%. The germline V gene has CDR1 MDHEN and CDR2 SYDVKM. V gave up 5 bases and J gave up 7 bases, with 15 bases separating them. The CDR3 contains 14 residues. Clinical history as reported by participants underpinned cohort assignment. The specimen sequenced was PBMCs or T cells enriched from blood (not recorded which). V usage is TRBV28 and J usage is TRBJ2-1, with D perhaps TRBD1 (6 bases). This TCR was sampled from a woman in her forties or fifties who had recovered from COVID-19. Here the CDR3 reads CASSQPRGKNEQFF. CDR3 DNA sequence: TGTGCCAGCAGTCAACCTAGGGGGAAAAATGAGCAGTTCTTC.